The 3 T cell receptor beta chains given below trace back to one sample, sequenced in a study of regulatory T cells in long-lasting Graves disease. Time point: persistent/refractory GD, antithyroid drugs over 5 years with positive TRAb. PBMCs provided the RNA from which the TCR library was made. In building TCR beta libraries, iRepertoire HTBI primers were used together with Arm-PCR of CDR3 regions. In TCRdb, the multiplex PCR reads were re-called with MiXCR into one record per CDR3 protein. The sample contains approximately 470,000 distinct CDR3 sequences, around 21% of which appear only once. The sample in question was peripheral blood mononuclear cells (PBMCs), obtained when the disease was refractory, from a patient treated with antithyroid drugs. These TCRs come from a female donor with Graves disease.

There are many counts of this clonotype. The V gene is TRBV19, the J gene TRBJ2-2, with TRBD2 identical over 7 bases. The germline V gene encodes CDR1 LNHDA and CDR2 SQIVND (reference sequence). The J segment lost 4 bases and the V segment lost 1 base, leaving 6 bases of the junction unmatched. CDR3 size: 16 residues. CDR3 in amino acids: CASSIGLAVPTGELFF. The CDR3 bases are TGTGCCAGTAGTATAGGGCTAGCGGTCCCCACCGGGGAGCTGTTTTTT. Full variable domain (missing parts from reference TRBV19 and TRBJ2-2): DGGITQSPKYLFRKEGQNVTLSCEQNLNHDAMYWYRQDPGQGLRLIYYSQIVNDFQKGDIAEGYSVSREKKESFPLTVTSAQKNPTAFYLCASSIGLAVPTGELFFGEGSRLTVL.

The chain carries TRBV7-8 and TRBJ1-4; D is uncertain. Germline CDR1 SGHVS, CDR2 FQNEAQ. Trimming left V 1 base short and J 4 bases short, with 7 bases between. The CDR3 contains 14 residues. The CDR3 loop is CASSLDRYNEKLFF. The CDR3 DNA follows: TGTGCCAGCAGCTTAGACAGATATAATGAAAAACTGTTTTTT. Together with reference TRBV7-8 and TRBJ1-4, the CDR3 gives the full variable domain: GAGVSQSPRYKVAKRGQDVALRCDPISGHVSLFWYQQALGQGPEFLTYFQNEAQLDKSGLPSDRFFAERPEGSVSTLKIQRTQQEDSAVYLCASSLDRYNEKLFFGSGTQLSVL.

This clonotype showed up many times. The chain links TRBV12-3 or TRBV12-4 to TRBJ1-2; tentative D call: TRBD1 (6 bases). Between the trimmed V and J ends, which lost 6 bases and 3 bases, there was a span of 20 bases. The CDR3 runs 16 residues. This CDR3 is CASSSWGAGTHYGYTF. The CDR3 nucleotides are TGTGCCAGCAGCTCGTGGGGGGCAGGGACCCACTATGGCTACACCTTC.